This T cell receptor beta chain was profiled in a study of cytomegalovirus exposure and HLA in healthy donors. Study-level results: A later analysis reportedly found that, within productive TCRs, an Asian-associated ancestry cluster had fewer N-insertions than the mean observed across the roughly 730 donors. The CMV antigen specificity of a few CMV-associated chains was confirmed through in vitro analysis. Upon later analysis, HLA-associated TCR beta chains proved more clonally expanded than other, equally common chains.

With respect to this clone: Its specificity is not known.

Germline CDR1 is MGHRA and CDR2 is YSYEKL. CDR3 length equals 15 residues. V dropped 0 bases and J dropped 4 bases, with 12 bases sitting between them. The PCR ran on 60 Vbeta and 13 Jbeta primers. Assay used: immunoSEQ multiplex PCR; TCRdb lists only in-frame clones, some missing. The table has 30,000 to 40,000 clones, 65% to 75% seen once. The clonotype originates from a man aged 45-60 years in good health and CMV-seropositive. J is TRBJ1-1 and V is TRBV4-1; D is perhaps TRBD1 (5 bases). The sequenced sample consisted of PBMCs. CDR3 sequence: CASSQDWGVATEAFF. CDR3 nucleotides: TGCGCCAGCAGCCAAGATTGGGGGGTGGCCACTGAAGCTTTCTTT.